This entry concerns a single TCR beta chain. This sample stems from a study of blood T cell repertoires in COVID-19. Clones were read by immunoSEQ multiplex PCR, and TCRdb kept only the in-frame ones, dropping some. The sample shows around 170,000 clones, roughly four fifths of them seen only once. The V gene's germline CDR1 is SGHAT and CDR2 FQNNGV. The V gene lost 1 base and the J gene lost 5 bases, with 15 bases spanning the gap. The CDR3 length is 15 residues. The sequence was obtained from a woman in her thirties or forties with acute or convalescent COVID-19. Sequenced material: peripheral blood. The genes are TRBV11-2 and TRBJ2-7; D possibly corresponds to TRBD1 (5 bases). The CDR3 nucleotides are TGTGCCAGCAGCTTAGGGTTTACAGGCCTAGACGAGCAGTACTTC. Protein: CASSLGFTGLDEQYF.